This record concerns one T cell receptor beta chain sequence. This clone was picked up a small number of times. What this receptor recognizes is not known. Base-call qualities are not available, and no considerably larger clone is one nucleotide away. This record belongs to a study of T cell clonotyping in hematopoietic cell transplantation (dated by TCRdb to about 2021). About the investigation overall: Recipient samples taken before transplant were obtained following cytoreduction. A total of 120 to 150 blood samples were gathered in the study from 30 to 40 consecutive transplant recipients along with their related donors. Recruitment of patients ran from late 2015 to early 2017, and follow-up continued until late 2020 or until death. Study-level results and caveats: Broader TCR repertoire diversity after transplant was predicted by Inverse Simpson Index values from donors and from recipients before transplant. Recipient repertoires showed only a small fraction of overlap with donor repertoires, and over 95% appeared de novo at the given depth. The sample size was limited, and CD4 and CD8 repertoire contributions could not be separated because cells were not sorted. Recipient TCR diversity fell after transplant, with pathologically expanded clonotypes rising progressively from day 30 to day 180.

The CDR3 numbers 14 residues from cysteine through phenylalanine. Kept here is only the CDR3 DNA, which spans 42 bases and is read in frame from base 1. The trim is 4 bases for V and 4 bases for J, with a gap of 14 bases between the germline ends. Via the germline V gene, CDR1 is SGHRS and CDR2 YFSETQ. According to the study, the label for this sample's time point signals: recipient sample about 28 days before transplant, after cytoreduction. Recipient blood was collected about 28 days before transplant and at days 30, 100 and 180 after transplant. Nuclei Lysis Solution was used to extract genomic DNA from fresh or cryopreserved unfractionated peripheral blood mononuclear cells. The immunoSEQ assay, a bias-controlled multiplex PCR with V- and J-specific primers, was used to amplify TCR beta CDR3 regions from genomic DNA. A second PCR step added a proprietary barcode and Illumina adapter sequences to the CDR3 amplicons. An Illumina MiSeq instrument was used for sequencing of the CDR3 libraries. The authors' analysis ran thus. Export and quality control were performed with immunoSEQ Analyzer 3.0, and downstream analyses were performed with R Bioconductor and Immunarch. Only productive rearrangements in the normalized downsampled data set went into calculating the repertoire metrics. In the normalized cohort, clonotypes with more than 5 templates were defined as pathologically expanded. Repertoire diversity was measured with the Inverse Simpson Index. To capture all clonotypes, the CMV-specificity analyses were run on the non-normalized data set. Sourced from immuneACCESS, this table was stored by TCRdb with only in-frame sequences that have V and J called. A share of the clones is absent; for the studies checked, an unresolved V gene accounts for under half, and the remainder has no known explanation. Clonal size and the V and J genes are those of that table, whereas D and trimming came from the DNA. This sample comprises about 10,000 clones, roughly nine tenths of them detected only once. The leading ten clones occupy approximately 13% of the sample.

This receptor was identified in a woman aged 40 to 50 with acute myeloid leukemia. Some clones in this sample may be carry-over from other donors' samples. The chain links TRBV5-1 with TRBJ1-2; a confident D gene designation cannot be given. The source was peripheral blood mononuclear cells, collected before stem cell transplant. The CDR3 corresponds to CASSTSGEGYGYTF. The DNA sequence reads TGCGCCAGCAGCACCTCTGGGGAGGGCTATGGCTACACCTTC.